This T cell receptor beta chain was sequenced for a study of T-cell memory formation after mild COVID-19. One entry per CDR3 protein, called by TCRdb with MiXCR from the 5' RACE reads. The sample shows under 550,000 distinct CDR3 sequences, about a sixth of them seen only once. General observations from the study: There was no confirmation that second-wave clones peaking on day 37 were SARS-CoV-2 specific.

As regards this clonotype: Its antigen remains unidentified.

This sequence was found in a man in his late teens or twenties who had mild COVID-19 (a few samples of this study predate the infection). Cell type and time point are not known. Sequencing was done on a sample of PBMCs or a T cell subset sorted from them (not recorded which).

CDR3 nucleotide sequence: TGTGCCATCAGTGTGGGTGGGGCAACAGATACGCAGTATTTT. Translating gives CAISVGGATDTQYF. The gene calls are TRBV10-3 and TRBJ2-3, with D perhaps matching TRBD1 (5 bases). Germline V lookup: CDR1 ENHRY, CDR2 SYGVKD. This CDR3 has 14 amino acids. V dropped 4 bases and J dropped 3 bases, with 11 bases sitting between them.